This note documents a single T cell receptor (beta chain) sequence. The CDR3 extends over 16 amino acids. The germline gives CDR1 SGHAT, CDR2 FQNNGV. The ends were cut back, 5 bases at V and 3 bases at J, with 17 bases in the middle. Assay: immunoSEQ multiplex PCR; the TCRdb copy retains only in-frame clones and omits some. The top ten hold 7% to 9.5% of the sample, which has more than 65,000 clones, about 93% seen once. This specimen comes from a study of blood T cell repertoires in COVID-19. Study-level background: T cells, B-cell-depleted T cells, or PBMCs provided the cDNA or gDNA that served as material.

The sequencing input was peripheral blood. The chain links TRBV11-2 to TRBJ2-1; no reliable D call. The source of this sequence is a human donor in a cohort sampled during active COVID-19. The CDR3 loop reads CASSQRSYPIYNEQFF. CDR3 sequence (DNA): TGTGCCAGCAGCCAACGATCCTATCCAATCTACAATGAGCAGTTCTTC.